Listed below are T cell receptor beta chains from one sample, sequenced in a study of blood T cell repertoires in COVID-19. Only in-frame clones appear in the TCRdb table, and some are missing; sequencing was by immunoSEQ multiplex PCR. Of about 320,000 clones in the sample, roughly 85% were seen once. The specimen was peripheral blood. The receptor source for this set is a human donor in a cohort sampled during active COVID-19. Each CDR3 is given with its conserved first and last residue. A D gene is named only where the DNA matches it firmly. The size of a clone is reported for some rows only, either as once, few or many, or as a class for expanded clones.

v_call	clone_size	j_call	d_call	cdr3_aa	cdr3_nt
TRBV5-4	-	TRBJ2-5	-	CASSFDSSETQYF	TGTGCCAGCAGCTTCGACAGTTCGGAGACCCAGTACTTC
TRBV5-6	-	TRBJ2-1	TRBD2	CASSQSLTIAGGPGEQFF	TGTGCCAGCAGCCAATCCCTCACAATAGCGGGGGGGCCGGGTGAGCAGTTCTTC
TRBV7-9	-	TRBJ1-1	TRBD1	CASSLGPISGGANTEAFF	TGTGCCAGCAGCTTAGGCCCAATCTCAGGGGGCGCGAACACTGAAGCTTTCTTT
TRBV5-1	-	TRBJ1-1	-	CASSSTGEKAFF	TGCGCCAGCAGTTCGACGGGGGAAAAAGCTTTCTTT
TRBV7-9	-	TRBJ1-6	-	CASSLDSDNSPLHF	TGTGCCAGCAGCTTAGATAGCGATAATTCACCCCTCCACTTT
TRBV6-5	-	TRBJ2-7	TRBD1	CASTDRSYEQYF	TGTGCCAGCACGGACAGGTCCTACGAGCAGTACTTC
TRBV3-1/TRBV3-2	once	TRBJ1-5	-	CASSQGGQQGQPQHF	TGTGCCAGCAGCCAAGGGGGGCAGCAAGGTCAGCCCCAGCATTTT
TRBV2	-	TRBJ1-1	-	CASSDRVIEAFF	TGTGCCAGCAGTGACAGGGTAATCGAAGCTTTCTTT
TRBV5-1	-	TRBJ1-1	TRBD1	CASSLGQGDGTFF	TGCGCCAGCAGCTTAGGACAGGGTGACGGTACTTTCTTT
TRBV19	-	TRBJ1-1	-	CASSRSEGVYTEAFF	TGTGCCAGTAGTAGGTCAGAAGGAGTGTACACTGAAGCTTTCTTT
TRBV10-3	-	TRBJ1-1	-	CAISPGENTEAFF	TGTGCCATCAGTCCCGGGGAGAACACTGAAGCTTTCTTT
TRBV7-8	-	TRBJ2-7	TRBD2	CASSAFTSAPAYEQYF	TGTGCCAGCAGCGCCTTTACTAGCGCACCAGCCTACGAGCAGTACTTC
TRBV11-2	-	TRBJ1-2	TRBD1	CASSAGTVDGYTF	TGTGCCAGCAGCGCCGGGACAGTCGATGGCTACACCTTC
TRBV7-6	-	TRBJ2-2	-	CASSQIGGVSSGELFF	TGTGCCAGCAGCCAGATAGGGGGGGTTTCATCCGGGGAGCTGTTTTTT
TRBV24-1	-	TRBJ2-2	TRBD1	CATSERTGEVVELFF	TGTGCCACCAGTGAGCGGACAGGGGAAGTCGTGGAGCTGTTTTTT
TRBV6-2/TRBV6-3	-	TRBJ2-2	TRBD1	CASSPQGQGGTGELFF	TGTGCCAGCAGTCCCCAGGGACAGGGCGGGACCGGGGAGCTGTTTTTT
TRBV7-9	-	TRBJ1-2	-	CASSLSGQNYGYTF	TGTGCCAGCAGCTTAAGTGGGCAGAACTATGGCTACACCTTC
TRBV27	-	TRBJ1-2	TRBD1	CASSFSILEGARGYTF	TGTGCCAGCAGTTTCTCGATCCTCGAGGGGGCTCGGGGCTACACCTTC
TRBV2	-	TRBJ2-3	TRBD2	CASSPIAGARTDTQYF	TGTGCCAGCAGTCCTATAGCGGGGGCCCGCACAGATACGCAGTATTTT
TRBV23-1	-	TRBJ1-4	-	CASSQQYNEKLFF	TGCGCCAGCAGTCAACAGTATAATGAAAAACTGTTTTTT
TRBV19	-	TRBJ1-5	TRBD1	CASIPGTGGAGIGQPQHF	TGTGCCAGTATCCCCGGGACAGGGGGCGCGGGGATCGGTCAGCCCCAGCATTTT
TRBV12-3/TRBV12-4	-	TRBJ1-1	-	CASSARSRTEAFF	TGTGCCAGCAGTGCCCGTTCGAGGACTGAAGCTTTCTTT
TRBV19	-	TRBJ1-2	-	CASSIGGDYGYTF	TGTGCCAGTAGTATAGGGGGAGACTATGGCTACACCTTC
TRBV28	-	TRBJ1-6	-	CASSSTRGSLGNSPLHF	TGTGCCAGCAGTTCAACAAGGGGGAGTTTAGGGAATTCACCCCTCCACTTT
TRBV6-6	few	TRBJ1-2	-	CASRASSGYGYTF	TGTGCCAGCAGAGCCTCCTCGGGATATGGCTACACCTTC
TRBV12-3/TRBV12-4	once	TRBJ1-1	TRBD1	CASGGQGNTEAFF	TGTGCCAGCGGGGGACAGGGAAACACTGAAGCTTTCTTT